A selection of T cell receptor beta chains follows, all from one sample in a study of T cell responses to AZD1222 COVID-19 vaccine. This table comes from immunoSEQ multiplex PCR, and its TCRdb copy is limited to in-frame clones, with some not included. The sample shows around 63,000 clones, about 85% of them seen only once. Sample: peripheral blood, taken on day 0 of AZD1222 vaccination. The receptors stem from an adult in good health. Each CDR3 is given with its conserved first and last residue.

V gene	J gene	CDR3 protein
TRBV19	TRBJ1-3	CASSTVRDSGNTIYF
TRBV24-1	TRBJ1-2	CATSTSVLGYTF
TRBV5-5	TRBJ1-2	CASSFQGNYGYTF
TRBV5-6	TRBJ2-7	CASSLLHLSYEQYF
TRBV5-1	TRBJ2-2	CASRETGRTGELFF
TRBV6-5	TRBJ1-3	CASSLTGFSGNTIYF
TRBV7-9	TRBJ1-6	CASSLPGLSSPLHF
TRBV5-1	TRBJ2-1	CASSFGGGNNEQFF
TRBV9	TRBJ1-4	CASSAVGPNEKLFF
TRBV4-1	TRBJ2-7	CASSQVRDRLYEQYF
TRBV5-1	TRBJ1-1	CASSVGQHTEAFF
TRBV10-3	TRBJ1-1	CAISLKGIEAFF
TRBV5-6	TRBJ1-4	CASSHLRGQVTNEKLFF
TRBV12-3/TRBV12-4	TRBJ1-3	CASSVPGPLYF
TRBV3-1/TRBV3-2	TRBJ2-1	CASSLGLAGAAEQFF
TRBV29-1	TRBJ1-2	CSVEFGNGYTF
TRBV24-1	TRBJ1-1	CATSDLLTGRDTEAFF
TRBV3-1/TRBV3-2	TRBJ2-3	CASSPQDRSTDTQYF
TRBV7-3	TRBJ2-1	CASSLAGGRYNEQFF